This T cell receptor (beta chain) was sequenced in a study of cytomegalovirus exposure and HLA in healthy donors. Study overall: Out of about 190 million T cells, an earlier analysis found some 120 million unique TCR beta sequences in total.

The germline V gene encodes CDR1 MGHRA and CDR2 YSYEKL. This CDR3 is 15 amino acids long. Trimming removed 1 base at V and 4 bases at J, with 10 bases between. Findings of the study overall: Among CMV-associated TCR beta chains, most appeared HLA-restricted in a later analysis. For TCR beta chains, V- and J-gene trimming was later linked to a missense DCLRE1C variant.

The PCR employed 60 Vbeta primers together with 13 Jbeta primers. Assay: immunoSEQ multiplex PCR; the TCRdb copy retains only in-frame clones and omits some. Of almost 200,000 clones in the sample, roughly 85% are singletons; the top ten hold roughly 4.5%. As for this clone: Its antigen is not known.

The sequence came from a woman aged 25-40 years in good health and CMV-seropositive. The V and J genes are TRBV4-1 and TRBJ1-4; D is unclear. Sequencing used PBMCs. The CDR3, as DNA: TGCGCCAGCAGCCAAGCGCTGAGGAGTAATGAAAAACTGTTTTTT. This encodes CASSQALRSNEKLFF.